The source of this T cell receptor beta chain is a study of blood T cell repertoires in COVID-19. Overall study context: Italy, Spain and the United States were the sources of the convalescent and acute COVID-19 samples.

How the authors handled the data: By means of reference gene primer amplification, nucleated cell counts were estimated. The assay was immunoSEQ multiplex PCR, and TCRdb's table has in-frame clones only and misses some. V, J and clone size are those of that table, while D and trimming were read from the DNA. The sample carries 200,000 to 300,000 clones, approximately 84% recorded once. This clone has just one count. The CDR3 totals 15 residues. V shed 3 bases, J shed 11 bases, and the junction held 9 bases outside the gene matches. Germline CDR1 is SGDLS and CDR2 is YYNGEE. The source material was peripheral blood. The V and J genes are TRBV9 and TRBJ1-6; the match to TRBD1 covers 9 bases. The source is a woman aged 80 or over with acute or convalescent COVID-19. The CDR3 sequence is CASSAPGQGATPLHF. In DNA form, the CDR3 reads TGTGCCAGCAGCGCGCCGGGACAGGGTGCGACACCCCTCCACTTT.